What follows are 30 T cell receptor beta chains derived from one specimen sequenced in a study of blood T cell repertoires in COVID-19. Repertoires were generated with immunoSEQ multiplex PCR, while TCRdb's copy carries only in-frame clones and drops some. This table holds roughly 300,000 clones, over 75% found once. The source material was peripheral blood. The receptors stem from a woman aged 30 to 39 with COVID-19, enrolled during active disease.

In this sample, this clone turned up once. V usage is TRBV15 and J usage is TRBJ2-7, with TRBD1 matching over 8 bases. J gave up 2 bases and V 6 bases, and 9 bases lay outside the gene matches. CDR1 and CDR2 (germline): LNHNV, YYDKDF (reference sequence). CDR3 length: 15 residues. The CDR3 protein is CATRSSGTGTYEQYF. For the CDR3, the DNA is TGTGCCACCAGATCTTCCGGGACAGGAACCTACGAGCAGTACTTC.

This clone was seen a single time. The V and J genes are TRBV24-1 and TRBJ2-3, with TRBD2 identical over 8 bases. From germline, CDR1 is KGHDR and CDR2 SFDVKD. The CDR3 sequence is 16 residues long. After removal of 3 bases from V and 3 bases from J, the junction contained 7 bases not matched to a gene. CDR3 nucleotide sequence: TGTGCCACCAGTGATCACGGCCGGGAGGGGACAGATACGCAGTATTTT. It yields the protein CATSDHGREGTDTQYF.

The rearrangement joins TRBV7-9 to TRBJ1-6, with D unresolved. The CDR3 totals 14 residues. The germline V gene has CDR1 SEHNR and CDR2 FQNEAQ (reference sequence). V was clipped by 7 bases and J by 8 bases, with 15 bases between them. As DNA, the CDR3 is TGTGCCAGCACCTCCGGCCGCGGCGATTCACCCCTCCACTTT. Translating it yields CASTSGRGDSPLHF.

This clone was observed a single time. CDR3 DNA: TGCGCCAGCAGCCAGGACAGAATAAGCAATCAGCCCCAGCATTTT. Encoded protein: CASSQDRISNQPQHF. The chain is built from TRBV4-3 and TRBJ1-5, with D possibly matching TRBD1 (6 bases). This CDR3 contains 15 residues. The germline V and J ends were trimmed by 3 bases and 1 base, with 10 bases remaining between them. The V gene's germline CDR1 is LGHNA and CDR2 YSLEER.

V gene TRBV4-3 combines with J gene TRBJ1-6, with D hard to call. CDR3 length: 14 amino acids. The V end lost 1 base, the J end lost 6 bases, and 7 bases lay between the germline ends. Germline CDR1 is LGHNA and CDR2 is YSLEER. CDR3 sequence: CASSQGGINSPLHF. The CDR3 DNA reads TGCGCCAGCAGCCAAGGCGGGATTAATTCACCCCTCCACTTT.

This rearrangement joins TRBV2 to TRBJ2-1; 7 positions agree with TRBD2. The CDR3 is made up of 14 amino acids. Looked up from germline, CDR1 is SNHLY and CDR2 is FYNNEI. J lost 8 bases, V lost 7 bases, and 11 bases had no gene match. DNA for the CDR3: TGTGCCAGCAACCGGGCCGCGGGGGTCCATGAGCAGTTCTTC. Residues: CASNRAAGVHEQFF.

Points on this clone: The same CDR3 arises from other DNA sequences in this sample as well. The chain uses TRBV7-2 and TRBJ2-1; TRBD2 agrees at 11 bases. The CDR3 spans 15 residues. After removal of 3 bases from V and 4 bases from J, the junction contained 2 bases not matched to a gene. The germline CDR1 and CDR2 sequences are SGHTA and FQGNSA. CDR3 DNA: TGTGCCAGCAGCTTTCGACTAGCGGGATACAATGAGCAGTTCTTC. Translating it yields CASSFRLAGYNEQFF.

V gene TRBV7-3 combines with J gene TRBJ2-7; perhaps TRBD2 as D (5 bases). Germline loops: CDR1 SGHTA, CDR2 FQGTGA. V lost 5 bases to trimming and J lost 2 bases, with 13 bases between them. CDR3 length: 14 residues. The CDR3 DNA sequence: TGTGCCAGCAGCCCAGGCGTCGGGACCTACGAGCAGTACTTC. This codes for CASSPGVGTYEQYF. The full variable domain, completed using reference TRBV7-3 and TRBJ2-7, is GAGVSQTPSNKVTEKGKYVELRCDPISGHTALYWYRQSLGQGPEFLIYFQGTGAADDSGLPNDRFFAVRPEGSVSTLKIQRTERGDSAVYLCASSPGVGTYEQYFGPGTRLTVT.

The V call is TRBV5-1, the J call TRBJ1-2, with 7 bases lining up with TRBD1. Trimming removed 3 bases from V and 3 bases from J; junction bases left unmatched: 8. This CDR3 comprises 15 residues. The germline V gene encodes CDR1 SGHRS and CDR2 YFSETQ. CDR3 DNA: TGCGCCAGCAGCTCTTCGACAGGGTTGGACTATGGCTACACCTTC. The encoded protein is CASSSSTGLDYGYTF.

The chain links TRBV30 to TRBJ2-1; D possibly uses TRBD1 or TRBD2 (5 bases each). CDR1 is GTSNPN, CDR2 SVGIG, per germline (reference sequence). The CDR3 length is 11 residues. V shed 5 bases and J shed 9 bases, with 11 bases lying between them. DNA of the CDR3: TGTGCCTGGGGGGACCGGGGTGAGCAGTTCTTC. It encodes CAWGDRGEQFF.

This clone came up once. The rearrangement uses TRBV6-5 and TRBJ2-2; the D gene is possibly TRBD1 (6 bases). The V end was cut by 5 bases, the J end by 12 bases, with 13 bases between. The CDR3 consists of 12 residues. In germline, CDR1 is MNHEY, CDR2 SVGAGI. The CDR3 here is CASSRDIPKLFF. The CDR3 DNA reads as TGTGCCAGCAGTCGGGACATCCCTAAGCTGTTTTTT.

CDR3 sequence: CASSYSTRGHEQYF. CDR3 DNA sequence: TGTGCCAGCAGTTACTCGACCAGGGGCCACGAGCAGTACTTC. V gene TRBV6-5 combines with J gene TRBJ2-7, with D possibly being TRBD1 (6 bases). This CDR3 spans 14 amino acids. Germline values: CDR1 MNHEY, CDR2 SVGAGI. V was pared by 0 bases and J by 5 bases, with 11 bases between.

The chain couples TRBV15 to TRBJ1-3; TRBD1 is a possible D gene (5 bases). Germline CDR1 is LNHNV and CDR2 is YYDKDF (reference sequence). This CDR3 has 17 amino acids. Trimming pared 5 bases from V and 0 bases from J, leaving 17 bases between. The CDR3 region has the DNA TGTGCCACCAGCGCACGAAGACAGAACCTCTCTGGAAACACCATATATTTT. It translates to CATSARRQNLSGNTIYF.

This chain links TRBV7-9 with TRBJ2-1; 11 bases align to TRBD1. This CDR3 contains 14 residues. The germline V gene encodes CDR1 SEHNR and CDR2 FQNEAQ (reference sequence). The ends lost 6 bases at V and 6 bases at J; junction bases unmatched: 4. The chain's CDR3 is CASRWDRGTNEQFF. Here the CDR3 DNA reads TGTGCCAGCAGATGGGACAGGGGGACCAATGAGCAGTTCTTC. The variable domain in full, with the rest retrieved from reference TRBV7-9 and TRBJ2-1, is DTGVSQNPRHKITKRGQNVTFRCDPISEHNRLYWYRQTLGQGPEFLTYFQNEAQLEKSRLLSDRFSAERPKGSFSTLEIQRTEQGDSAMYLCASRWDRGTNEQFFGPGTRLTVL.

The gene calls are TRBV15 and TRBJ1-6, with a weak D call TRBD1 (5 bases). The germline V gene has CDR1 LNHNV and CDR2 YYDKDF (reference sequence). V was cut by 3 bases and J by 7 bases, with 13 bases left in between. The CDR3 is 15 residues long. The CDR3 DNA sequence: TGTGCCACCAGCAGCGCCAGGGTCCAAAATTCACCCCTCCACTTT. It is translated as CATSSARVQNSPLHF. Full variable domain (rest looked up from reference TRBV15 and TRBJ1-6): DAMVIQNPRYQVTQFGKPVTLSCSQTLNHNVMYWYQQKSSQAPKLLFHYYDKDFNNEADTPDNFQSRRPNTSFCFLDIRSPGLGDTAMYLCATSSARVQNSPLHFGNGTRLTVT.

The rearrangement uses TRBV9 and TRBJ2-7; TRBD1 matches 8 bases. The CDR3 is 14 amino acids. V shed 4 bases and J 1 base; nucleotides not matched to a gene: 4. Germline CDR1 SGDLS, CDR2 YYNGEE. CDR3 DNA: TGTGCCAGCAGCCCGAGACAGGGGTCCTACGAGCAGTACTTC. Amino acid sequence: CASSPRQGSYEQYF.

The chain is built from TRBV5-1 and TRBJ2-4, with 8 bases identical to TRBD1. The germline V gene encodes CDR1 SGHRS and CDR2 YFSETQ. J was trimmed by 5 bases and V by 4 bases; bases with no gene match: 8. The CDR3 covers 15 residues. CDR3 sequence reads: CASSNINRGENIQYF. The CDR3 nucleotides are TGCGCCAGCAGCAATATTAACAGGGGGGAAAACATTCAGTACTTC.

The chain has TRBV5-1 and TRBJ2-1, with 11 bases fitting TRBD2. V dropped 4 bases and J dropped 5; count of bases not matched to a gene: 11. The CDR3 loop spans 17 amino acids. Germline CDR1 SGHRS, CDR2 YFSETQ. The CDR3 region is CASSLTPGTSGNNEQFF. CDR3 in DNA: TGCGCCAGCAGCCTCACTCCCGGGACTAGCGGCAACAATGAGCAGTTCTTC.

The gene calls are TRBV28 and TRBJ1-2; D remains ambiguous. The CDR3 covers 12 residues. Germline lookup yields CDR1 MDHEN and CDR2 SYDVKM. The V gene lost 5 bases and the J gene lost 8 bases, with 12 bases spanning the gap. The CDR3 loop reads CASSPGVRGYTF. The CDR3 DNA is TGTGCCAGCAGTCCCGGGGTACGGGGCTACACCTTC.

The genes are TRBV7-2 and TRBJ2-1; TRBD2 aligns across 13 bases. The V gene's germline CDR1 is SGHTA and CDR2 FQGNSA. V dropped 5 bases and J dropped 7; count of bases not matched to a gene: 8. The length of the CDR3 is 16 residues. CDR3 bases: TGTGCCAGCAGCCTAGGACTAGCGGGAGTGTTTAATGAGCAGTTCTTC. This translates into CASSLGLAGVFNEQFF.

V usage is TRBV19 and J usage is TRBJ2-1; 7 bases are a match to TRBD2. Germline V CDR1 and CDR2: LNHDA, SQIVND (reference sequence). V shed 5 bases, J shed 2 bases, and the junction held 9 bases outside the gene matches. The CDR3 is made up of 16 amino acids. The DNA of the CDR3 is TGTGCCAGTAGTGAACTTCCGGGACTACCCTACAATGAGCAGTTCTTC. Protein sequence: CASSELPGLPYNEQFF.

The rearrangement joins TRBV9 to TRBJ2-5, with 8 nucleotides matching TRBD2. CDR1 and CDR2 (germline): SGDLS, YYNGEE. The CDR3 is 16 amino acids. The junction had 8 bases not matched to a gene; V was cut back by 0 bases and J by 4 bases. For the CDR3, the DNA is TGTGCCAGCAGCGTAGCTAGGGTAGCGGGGATAGAGACCCAGTACTTC. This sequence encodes CASSVARVAGIETQYF.

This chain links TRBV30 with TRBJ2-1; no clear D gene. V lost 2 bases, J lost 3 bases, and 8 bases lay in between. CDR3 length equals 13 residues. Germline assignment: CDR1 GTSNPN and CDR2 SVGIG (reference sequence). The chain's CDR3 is CAWSTSDYNEQFF. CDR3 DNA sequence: TGTGCCTGGAGTACAAGCGACTACAATGAGCAGTTCTTC.

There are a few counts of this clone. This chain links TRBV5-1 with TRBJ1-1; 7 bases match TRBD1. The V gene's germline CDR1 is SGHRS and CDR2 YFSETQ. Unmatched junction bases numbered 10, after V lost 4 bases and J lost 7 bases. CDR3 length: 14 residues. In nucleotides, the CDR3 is TGCGCCAGCAGCATAAGTAGACAGGGAGGTGAAGCTTTCTTT. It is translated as CASSISRQGGEAFF.

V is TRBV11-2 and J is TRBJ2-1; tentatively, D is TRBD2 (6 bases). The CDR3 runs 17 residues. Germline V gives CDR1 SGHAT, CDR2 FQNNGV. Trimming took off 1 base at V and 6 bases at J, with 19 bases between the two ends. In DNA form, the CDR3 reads TGTGCCAGCAGCTTAGTCCCCTGGCGGGAAAAGTCCAATGAGCAGTTCTTC. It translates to CASSLVPWREKSNEQFF.

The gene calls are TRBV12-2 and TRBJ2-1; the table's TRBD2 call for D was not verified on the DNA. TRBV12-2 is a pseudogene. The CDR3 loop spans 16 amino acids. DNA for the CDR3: TGTGCAAGTCGCTCAAGGTCTAGCGGGAGCGACAATGAGCAGTTCTTC. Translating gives CASRSRSSGSDNEQFF.

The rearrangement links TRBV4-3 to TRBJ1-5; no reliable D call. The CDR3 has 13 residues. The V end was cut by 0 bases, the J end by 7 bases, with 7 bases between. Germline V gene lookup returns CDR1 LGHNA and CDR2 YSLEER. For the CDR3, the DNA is TGCGCCAGCAGCCAAGATCCCTACCAGCCCCAGCATTTT. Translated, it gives CASSQDPYQPQHF.

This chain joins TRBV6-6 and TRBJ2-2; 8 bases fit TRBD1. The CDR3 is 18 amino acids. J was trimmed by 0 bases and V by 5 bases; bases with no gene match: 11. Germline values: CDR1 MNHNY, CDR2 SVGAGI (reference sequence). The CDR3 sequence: CASSRTGIINPNTGELFF. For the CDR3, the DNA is TGTGCCAGCAGTCGGACAGGGATAATCAACCCGAACACCGGGGAGCTGTTTTTT.

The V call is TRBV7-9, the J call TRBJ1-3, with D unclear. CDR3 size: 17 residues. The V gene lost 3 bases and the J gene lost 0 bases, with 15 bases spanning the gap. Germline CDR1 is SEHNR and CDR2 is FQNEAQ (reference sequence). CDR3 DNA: TGTGCCAGCAGCTTGTATAGGCAGGCACCCTCTGGAAACACCATATATTTT. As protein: CASSLYRQAPSGNTIYF.

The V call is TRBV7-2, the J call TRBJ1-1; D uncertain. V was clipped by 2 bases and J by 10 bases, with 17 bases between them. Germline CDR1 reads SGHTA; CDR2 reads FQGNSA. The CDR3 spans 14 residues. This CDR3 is CASSLSGLGRGAFF. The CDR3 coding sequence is TGTGCCAGCAGCTTATCAGGATTAGGACGGGGAGCTTTCTTT.